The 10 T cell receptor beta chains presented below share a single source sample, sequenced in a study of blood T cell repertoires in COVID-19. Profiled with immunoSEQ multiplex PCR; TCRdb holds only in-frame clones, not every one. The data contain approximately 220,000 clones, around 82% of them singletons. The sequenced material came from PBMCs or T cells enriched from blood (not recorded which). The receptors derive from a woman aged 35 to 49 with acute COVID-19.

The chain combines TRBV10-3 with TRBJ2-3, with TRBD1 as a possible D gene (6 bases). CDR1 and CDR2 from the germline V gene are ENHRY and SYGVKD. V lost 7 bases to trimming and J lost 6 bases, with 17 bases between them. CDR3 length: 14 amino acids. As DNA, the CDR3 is TGTGCCATCACCGATAGGGGGAGAGTTGATACGCAGTATTTT. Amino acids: CAITDRGRVDTQYF.

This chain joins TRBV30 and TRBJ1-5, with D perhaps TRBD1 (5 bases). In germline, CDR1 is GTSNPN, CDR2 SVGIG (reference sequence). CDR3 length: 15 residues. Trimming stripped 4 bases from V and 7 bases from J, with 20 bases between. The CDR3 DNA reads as TGTGCCTGGAATGAAGGGGAAGCCGAAAGGCAGCCCCAGCATTTT. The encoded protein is CAWNEGEAERQPQHF.

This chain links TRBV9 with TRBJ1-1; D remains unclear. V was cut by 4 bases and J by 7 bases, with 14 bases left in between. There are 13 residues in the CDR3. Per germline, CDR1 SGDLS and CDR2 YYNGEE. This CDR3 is CASSPGGGFEAFF. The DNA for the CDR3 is TGTGCCAGCAGCCCGGGAGGCGGCTTTGAAGCTTTCTTT.

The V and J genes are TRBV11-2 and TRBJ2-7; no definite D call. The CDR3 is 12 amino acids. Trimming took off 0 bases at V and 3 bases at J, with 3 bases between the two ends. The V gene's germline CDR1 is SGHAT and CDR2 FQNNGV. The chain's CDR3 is CASSLDLYEQYF. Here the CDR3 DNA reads TGTGCCAGCAGCTTAGATCTCTACGAGCAGTACTTC.

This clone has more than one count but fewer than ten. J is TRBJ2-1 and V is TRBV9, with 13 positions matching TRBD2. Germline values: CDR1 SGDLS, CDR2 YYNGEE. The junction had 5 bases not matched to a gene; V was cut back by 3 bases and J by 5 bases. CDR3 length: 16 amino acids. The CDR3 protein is CASSEGTSGIDNEQFF. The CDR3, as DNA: TGTGCCAGCAGCGAGGGGACTAGCGGGATCGACAATGAGCAGTTCTTC. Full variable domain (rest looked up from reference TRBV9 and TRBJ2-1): DSGVTQTPKHLITATGQRVTLRCSPRSGDLSVYWYQQSLDQGLQFLIQYYNGEERAKGNILERFSAQQFPDLHSELNLSSLELGDSALYFCASSEGTSGIDNEQFFGPGTRLTVL.

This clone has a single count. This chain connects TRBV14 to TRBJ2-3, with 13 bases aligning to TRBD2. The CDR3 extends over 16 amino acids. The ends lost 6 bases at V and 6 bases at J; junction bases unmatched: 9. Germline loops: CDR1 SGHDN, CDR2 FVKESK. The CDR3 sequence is CASSQTSGGPGDTQYF. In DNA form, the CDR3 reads TGTGCCAGCAGTCAGACTAGCGGGGGGCCGGGGGATACGCAGTATTTT.

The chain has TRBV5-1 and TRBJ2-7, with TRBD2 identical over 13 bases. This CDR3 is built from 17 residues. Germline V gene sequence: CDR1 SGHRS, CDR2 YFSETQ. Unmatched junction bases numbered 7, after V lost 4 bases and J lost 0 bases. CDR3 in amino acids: CASSHGTSGDSSYEQYF. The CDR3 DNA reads TGCGCCAGCAGCCATGGGACTAGCGGGGATAGCTCCTACGAGCAGTACTTC.

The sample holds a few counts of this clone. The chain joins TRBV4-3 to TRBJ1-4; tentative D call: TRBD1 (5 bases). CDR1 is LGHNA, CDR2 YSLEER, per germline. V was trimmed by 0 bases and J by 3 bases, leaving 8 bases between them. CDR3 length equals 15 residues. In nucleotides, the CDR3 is TGCGCCAGCAGCCAAGATGCAGGGTCTAATGAAAAACTGTTTTTT. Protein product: CASSQDAGSNEKLFF.

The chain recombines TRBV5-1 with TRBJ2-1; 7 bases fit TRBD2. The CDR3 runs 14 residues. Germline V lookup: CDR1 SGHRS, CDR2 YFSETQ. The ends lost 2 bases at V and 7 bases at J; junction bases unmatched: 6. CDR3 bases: TGCGCCAGCAGCTTCCGCGGGAGTAATAATGAGCAGTTCTTC. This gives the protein CASSFRGSNNEQFF.

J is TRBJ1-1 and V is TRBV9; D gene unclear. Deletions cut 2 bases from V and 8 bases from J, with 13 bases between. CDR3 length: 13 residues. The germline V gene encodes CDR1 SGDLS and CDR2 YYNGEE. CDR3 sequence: CASSVTGVGEAFF. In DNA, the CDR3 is TGTGCCAGCAGCGTGACCGGTGTGGGCGAAGCTTTCTTT.